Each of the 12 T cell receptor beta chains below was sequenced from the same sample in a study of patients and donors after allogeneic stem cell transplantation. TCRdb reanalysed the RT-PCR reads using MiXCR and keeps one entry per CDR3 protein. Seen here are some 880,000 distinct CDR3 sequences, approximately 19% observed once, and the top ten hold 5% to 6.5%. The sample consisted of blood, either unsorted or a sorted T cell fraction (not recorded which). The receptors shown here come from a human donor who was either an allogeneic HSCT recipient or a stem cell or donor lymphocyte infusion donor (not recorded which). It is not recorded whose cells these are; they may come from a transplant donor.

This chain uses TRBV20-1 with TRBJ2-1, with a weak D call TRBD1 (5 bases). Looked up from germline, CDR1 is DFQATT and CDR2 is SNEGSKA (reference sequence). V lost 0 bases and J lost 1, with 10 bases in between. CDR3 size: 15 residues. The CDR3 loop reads CSARDGAVSYNEQFF. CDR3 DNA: TGCAGTGCTAGAGATGGGGCGGTATCCTACAATGAGCAGTTCTTC.

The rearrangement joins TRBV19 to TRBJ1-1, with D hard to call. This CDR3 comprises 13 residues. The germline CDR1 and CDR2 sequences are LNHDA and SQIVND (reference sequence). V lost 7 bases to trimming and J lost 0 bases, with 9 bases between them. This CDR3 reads CASTDGMNTEAFF. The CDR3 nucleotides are TGTGCCAGTACTGACGGAATGAACACTGAAGCTTTCTTT.

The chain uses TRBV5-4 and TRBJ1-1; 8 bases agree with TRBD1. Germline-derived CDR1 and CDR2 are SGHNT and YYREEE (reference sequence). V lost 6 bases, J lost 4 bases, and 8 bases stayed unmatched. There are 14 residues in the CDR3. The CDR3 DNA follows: TGTGCCAGCACCCCGCAGGGGGCGGGCACTGAAGCTTTCTTT. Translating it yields CASTPQGAGTEAFF.

The CDR3 loop is CSARSRAGGLYEQYF. The DNA for the CDR3 is TGCAGTGCTCGATCTCGTGCGGGAGGGCTCTACGAGCAGTACTTC. This sequence joins TRBV20-1 and TRBJ2-7; TRBD2 agrees at 9 bases. The V gene's germline CDR1 is DFQATT and CDR2 SNEGSKA (reference sequence). V trimming: 5 bases; J trimming: 3 bases; junction bases outside the gene matches: 11. This CDR3 comprises 15 residues.

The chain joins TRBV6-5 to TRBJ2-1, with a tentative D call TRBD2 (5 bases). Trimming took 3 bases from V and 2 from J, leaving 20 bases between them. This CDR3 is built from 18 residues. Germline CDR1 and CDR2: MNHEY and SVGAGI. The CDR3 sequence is CASSYNPGLLRPYNEQFF. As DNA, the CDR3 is TGTGCCAGCAGTTATAACCCCGGACTTCTCAGACCCTACAATGAGCAGTTCTTC.

CDR3 nucleotide sequence: TGTGCCAGCAGCCACTACAGGGTCGGCTACGAGCAGTACTTC. Translation gives CASSHYRVGYEQYF. The chain joins TRBV7-9 to TRBJ2-7, with D possibly being TRBD1 (6 bases). Germline V CDR1 and CDR2: SEHNR, FQNEAQ (reference sequence). The CDR3 sequence is 14 residues long. With 5 bases removed from V and 3 bases from J, the gap between germline ends came to 14 bases.

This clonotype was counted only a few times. CDR3 region: CASSVVAGLGEQYF. The CDR3 DNA sequence: TGTGCCAGCAGCGTAGTGGCAGGGCTGGGCGAGCAGTACTTC. V gene TRBV9 combines with J gene TRBJ2-7; tentative D call: TRBD1 (5 bases). Germline CDR1 reads SGDLS; CDR2 reads YYNGEE. V was clipped by 0 bases and J by 6 bases, with 13 bases between them. The CDR3 extends over 14 amino acids. The complete variable domain, with remaining parts taken from reference TRBV9 and TRBJ2-7, reads DSGVTQTPKHLITATGQRVTLRCSPRSGDLSVYWYQQSLDQGLQFLIQYYNGEERAKGNILERFSAQQFPDLHSELNLSSLELGDSALYFCASSVVAGLGEQYFGPGTRLTVT.

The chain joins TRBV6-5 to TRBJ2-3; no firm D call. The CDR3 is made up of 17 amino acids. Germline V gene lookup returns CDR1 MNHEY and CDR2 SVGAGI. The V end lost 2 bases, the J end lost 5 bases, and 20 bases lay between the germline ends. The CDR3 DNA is TGTGCCAGCAGTTACCCACCTAGTTGGATACCACAAGATACGCAGTATTTT. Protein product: CASSYPPSWIPQDTQYF.

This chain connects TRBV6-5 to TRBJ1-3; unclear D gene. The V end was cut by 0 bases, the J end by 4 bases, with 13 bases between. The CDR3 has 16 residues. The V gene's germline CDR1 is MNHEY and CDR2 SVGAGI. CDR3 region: CASSYSSGLKGNTIYF. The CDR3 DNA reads TGTGCCAGCAGTTACTCAAGTGGGTTGAAGGGAAACACCATATATTTT.

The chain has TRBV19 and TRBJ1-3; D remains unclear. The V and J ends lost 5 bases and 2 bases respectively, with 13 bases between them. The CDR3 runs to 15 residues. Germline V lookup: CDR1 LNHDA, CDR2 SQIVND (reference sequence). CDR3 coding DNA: TGTGCCAGTAGTGTCGACAAAGATCCTGGAAACACCATATATTTT. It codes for CASSVDKDPGNTIYF.

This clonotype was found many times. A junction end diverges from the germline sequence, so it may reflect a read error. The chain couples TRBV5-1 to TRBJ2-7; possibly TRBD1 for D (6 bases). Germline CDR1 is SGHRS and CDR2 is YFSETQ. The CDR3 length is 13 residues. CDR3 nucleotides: TGTGCCAGCAGCCCCACAGGGTTCTACGAGCAGTACTTC. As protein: CASSPTGFYEQYF.

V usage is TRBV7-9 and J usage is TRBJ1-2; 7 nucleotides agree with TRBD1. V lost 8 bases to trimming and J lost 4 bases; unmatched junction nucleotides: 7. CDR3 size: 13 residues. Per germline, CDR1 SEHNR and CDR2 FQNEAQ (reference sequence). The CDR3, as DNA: TGTGCCAGCCAGGGGGGGGAGATCTATGGCTACACCTTC. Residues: CASQGGEIYGYTF.